Listed below are T cell receptor beta chains from one sample, sequenced in a study of prognosis after radiotherapy for stage I lung cancer. TCRdb re-called the multiplex PCR reads through MiXCR, storing one row per CDR3 protein. The data show 15,000 to 20,000 distinct CDR3 sequences, roughly 30% seen once. The sample was PBMCs, taken before or after stereotactic body radiation therapy (not recorded which). Receptors originate from a donor aged 50 or older with non-small cell lung cancer. Both conserved end residues are part of each CDR3. D genes are given only for firm matches. The size entry is marked missing in some rows and otherwise reads once, few, many or a size class.

d_gene	v_gene	abundance	len	j_gene	CDR3nt	CDR3aa
-	TRBV15	once	14	TRBJ2-1	TGTGCCACCAGCAGCGTGTTCACCTACAATGAGCAGTCCTTC	CATSSVFTYNEQSF
TRBD2	TRBV9	-	11	TRBJ2-5	TGTGCCAACAGCATTAGCGGGGGCCAGTACTTC	CANSISGGQYF
-	TRBV12-3/TRBV12-4	once	14	TRBJ1-2	TGTGCCAGCAGTGCATCAGGACCCCAGATTGGCTACACCTTC	CASSASGPQIGYTF
TRBD1	TRBV4-1	many	13	TRBJ2-7	TGCGCCAGCAGCCAAGAGACAGGGATCGAGCAGTACTTC	CASSQETGIEQYF
-	TRBV3-1	many	15	TRBJ2-7	TGTGCCAGCAGCCAAGTTTTGGACAAGTCCTACGAGCAGTACTTC	CASSQVLDKSYEQYF
-	TRBV28	many	13	TRBJ2-5	TGTGCCAGTTGGACGGGGGTAAAAGAGACCCAGTACTTC	CASWTGVKETQYF
-	TRBV20-1	-	15	TRBJ1-1	TGCAGTGCAAGGGCACAGATACATGGGTTAACTGAAGCTTTCTTT	CSARAQIHGLTEAFF
-	TRBV6-5	many	14	TRBJ2-7	TGTGCCAGCAGTTACGGGCTGGGGTACTACGAGCAGTACTTC	CASSYGLGYYEQYF
-	TRBV4-3	many	15	TRBJ2-4	TGCGCCAGCAGCCAAGATCGGACAGCTGGGAACATTCAGTACTTC	CASSQDRTAGNIQYF
-	TRBV20-1	many	13	TRBJ2-4	TGCAGTGCTAGTCCGTGGTCCCAAAACATTCAGTACTTC	CSASPWSQNIQYF
TRBD1	TRBV6-1	once	14	TRBJ2-6	TGTGCCAGCAGAGGACAGGGCTGGGCCAACGTCCTAAATTTC	CASRGQGWANVLNF
-	TRBV12-3/TRBV12-4	many	16	TRBJ2-7	TGTGCCAGCAGTTTACCGTCCGGGACGGACACCTACGAGCAGTACTTC	CASSLPSGTDTYEQYF
-	TRBV5-8	many	13	TRBJ2-1	TGTGCCAGCACCCTTGGGGGTTACAATGAGCAGTTCTTC	CASTLGGYNEQFF
-	TRBV6-9	many	16	TRBJ1-5	TGTGCCAGCAGTTCCTCGGGAGGGGGAGGCAATCAGCCCCAGCATTTT	CASSSSGGGGNQPQHF
TRBD2	TRBV20-1	medium-sized	13	TRBJ2-1	TGCAGTACTCTAGCGGGCTCCTACAATGAGCAGTTCTTC	CSTLAGSYNEQFF
-	TRBV6-1	-	14	TRBJ1-5	TGTGCCAGCAGTGACACAGGGAAGAATCAGCCCCATCATTTT	CASSDTGKNQPHHF
-	TRBV12-3/TRBV12-4	many	13	TRBJ1-5	TGTGCCAGCAGTGAGGGGATGGGTCAGCCCCAGCATTTT	CASSEGMGQPQHF
-	TRBV20-1	medium-sized	15	TRBJ2-3	TGCAGTGCTAGCTTACCCGGGGCTGGGGCAGATACGCAGTATTTT	CSASLPGAGADTQYF
-	TRBV6-2/TRBV6-3	many	15	TRBJ2-3	TGTGCCAGCAGTTACCAGACTATCGGCACAGATACGCAGTATTTT	CASSYQTIGTDTQYF
TRBD2	TRBV6-4	medium-sized	14	TRBJ2-7	TGTGCCAGCAAGATCACCGCCTCTAGCGGCGAGCAGTACTTC	CASKITASSGEQYF
-	TRBV19	many	13	TRBJ1-4	TGTGCCAGCAATGACGGACGTAATGAAAAACTGTTTTTT	CASNDGRNEKLFF
TRBD2	TRBV6-1	medium-sized	17	TRBJ2-1	TGTGCCAGCAGTGAAGTACTTGAGTCTAGCGGGAGCAATGAGCAGTTCTTC	CASSEVLESSGSNEQFF
-	TRBV20-1	many	14	TRBJ1-1	TGCAGTGCTAGGAGGGACGGTATGAACACTGAAGCTTTCTTT	CSARRDGMNTEAFF
-	TRBV19	many	15	TRBJ2-7	TGTGCCAGTACTATAGGGGAAGGCGACTCCTACGAGCAGTACTTC	CASTIGEGDSYEQYF
TRBD1	TRBV29-1	many	13	TRBJ2-5	TGCAGCGTTGAACAACAGGGGTGGGAGACCCAGTACTTC	CSVEQQGWETQYF
-	TRBV6-2/TRBV6-3	-	16	TRBJ1-6	TGTGCCAGCAGTGAAGTGTTGAGATACTATAATTCACCCCTCCACTTT	CASSEVLRYYNSPLHF
-	TRBV12-3/TRBV12-4	-	14	TRBJ2-7	TGTGCCAGCAGTTTAACACGAGTAGACTACGAGCAGTACTTC	CASSLTRVDYEQYF
-	TRBV7-9	many	13	TRBJ2-2	TGTGCCAGCAGCTTCACGGGGACCGGGGAGCTGTTTTTT	CASSFTGTGELFF
TRBD2	TRBV11-2	-	14	TRBJ2-7	TGTGCCAGCCGGGGGGAATCGGGGCTGAACGAGCAGTGCTTC	CASRGESGLNEQCF
-	TRBV30	once	14	TRBJ2-2	TGTGCCTGTAGTGTAAGCCCGAACACCGGTGAGCTGTTTTTT	CACSVSPNTGELFF
-	TRBV7-9	many	14	TRBJ2-1	TGTGCCAGCAGCCACGGGGCGCGGGCCGATGAGCAGTTCTTC	CASSHGARADEQFF
TRBD2	TRBV3-1	many	15	TRBJ2-2	TGTGCCAGCAGCCCACGGGGACTAAACACCGGGGAGCTGTTTTTT	CASSPRGLNTGELFF
-	TRBV20-1	many	13	TRBJ1-1	TGCAGTGCTAGACGGGATCTGAACACTGAAGCTTTCTTT	CSARRDLNTEAFF
-	TRBV29-1	many	12	TRBJ1-3	TGCAGCGTTGATGGTCCTGGAAACACCATATATTTT	CSVDGPGNTIYF
-	TRBV19	-	15	TRBJ1-2	TGTGCCAGTAGTACCCCGACAGGAGAACGGGATGGCTACACCTTC	CASSTPTGERDGYTF
-	TRBV20-1	medium-sized	15	TRBJ1-6	TGCAGTGCTAGAGCGGGAGGAACCTATAATTCACCCCTCCACTTT	CSARAGGTYNSPLHF
TRBD2	TRBV2	-	16	TRBJ2-2	TGTGTCAGCACCAAGAACGCGGGGGGCGCGTACGGGGAGCTGTTTTTT	CVSTKNAGGAYGELFF
-	TRBV20-1	once	14	TRBJ2-2	TGCAGTGCTAGATCGACATGGGAAAGCGGGGAGCTGTTTTTT	CSARSTWESGELFF
-	TRBV7-9	many	11	TRBJ1-1	TGTGCCAGCAGCTTAGTTTGGGAAGCTTTCTTT	CASSLVWEAFF
TRBD2	TRBV24-1	many	15	TRBJ2-5	TGTGCCACCAGTGATGTAGCGGGAGCTGGTGAGACCCAGTACTTC	CATSDVAGAGETQYF
-	TRBV20-1	-	16	TRBJ2-1	TGCAGTGCTAGGGGACTTGCGTCGGGAAAGTACAATGAGCAGTTCTTC	CSARGLASGKYNEQFF
-	TRBV2	medium-sized	15	TRBJ2-1	TGTGCCAGCAGGGAGTCTGTCGCAGGGCACAATGAGCAGTTCTTC	CASRESVAGHNEQFF
TRBD1	TRBV30	many	15	TRBJ2-1	TGTGCCTGGGAGTCCGGGACAGGGTACTCCAATGAGCAGTTCTTC	CAWESGTGYSNEQFF
-	TRBV10-3	many	15	TRBJ1-4	TGTGCCATCAGCCCAGCGGGGGCACCTAATGAAAAACTGTTTTTT	CAISPAGAPNEKLFF
TRBD1	TRBV7-9	many	14	TRBJ1-4	TGTGCCAGCAGCCGGGACAGGTTGGGGGAAAAACTGTTTTTT	CASSRDRLGEKLFF
-	TRBV7-2	medium-sized	13	TRBJ2-3	TGTGCCAGCAGCTTATCCCGAAGAGATACGCAGTATTTT	CASSLSRRDTQYF
-	TRBV2	many	15	TRBJ1-1	TGTGCCAGCAGTGAAGCGTACGGGCAGAACACTGAAGCTTTCTTT	CASSEAYGQNTEAFF
TRBD2	TRBV19	many	15	TRBJ2-1	TGTGCCAGCCGCCTCGGGACTAGCGCTTACAATGAGCAGTTCTTC	CASRLGTSAYNEQFF
-	TRBV4-1	many	17	TRBJ1-2	TGCGCCAGCAGCCAGACGATGGCTGTGACAGCTAACTATGGCTACACCTTC	CASSQTMAVTANYGYTF